These 21 T cell receptor beta chains were all obtained from the same sample, sequenced in a study of T cells in Graves' hyperthyroidism and ophthalmopathy. What was amplified from RNA transcripts were TCR beta CDR3 regions. RT-PCR in the first round (using the HTBI primer set) targeted the TCR CDR3. A single record per CDR3 protein comes from TCRdb applying MiXCR to the multiplex PCR reads. The sample includes approximately 610,000 distinct CDR3 sequences, 16% of them seen just once. What was sequenced was blood. These TCRs come from a young woman with Graves' hyperthyroidism.

The chain has TRBV29-1 and TRBJ1-1; a weak D match, TRBD1 (6 bases). The germline gives CDR1 SQVTM, CDR2 ANQGSEA. V gave up 8 bases and J gave up 1 base, with 20 bases separating them. CDR3 size: 15 residues. The CDR3 DNA reads as TGCAGCCTTGTGCCCGCCGGGACACCGAACACTGAAGCTTTCTTT. Its translation is CSLVPAGTPNTEAFF.

Comment on this clonotype: A much larger clonotype is one base distant, so this may be a read error. The chain combines TRBV7-3 with TRBJ2-5; D possibly matches TRBD1 or TRBD2 (6 bases each). The length of the CDR3 is 13 residues. Germline V gene data show CDR1 as SGHTA and CDR2 as FQGTGA. The ends were cut back, 6 bases at V and 5 bases at J, with 13 bases in the middle. The CDR3 nucleotides are TGTGCCAGCAGAATGGGGGGCCCGGAGACCCAGTACTTC. Its translation: CASRMGGPETQYF.

This clonotype was counted at least ten times. The J gene is TRBJ2-7, the V gene TRBV11-2, with TRBD2 identical over 10 bases. This CDR3 comprises 19 residues. Germline assignment: CDR1 SGHAT and CDR2 FQNNGV. With V trimmed by 0 bases and J by 1 base, 12 bases remained unmatched. The CDR3 region is CASSLDPGVEAGGSYEQYF. DNA for the CDR3: TGTGCCAGCAGCTTAGATCCTGGGGTAGAAGCGGGAGGGTCCTACGAGCAGTACTTC.

The table lists this clonotype with many counts. The rearrangement uses TRBV7-9 and TRBJ2-1, with 9 bases fitting TRBD1. Per the germline V gene, CDR1 is SEHNR and CDR2 is FQNEAQ (reference sequence). V lost 4 bases, J lost 8 bases, and 9 bases stayed unmatched. The CDR3 is 15 amino acids. CDR3 coding DNA: TGTGCCAGCAGCTCACCCGGGACAGGGTTCGATGAGCAGTTCTTC. Its translation: CASSSPGTGFDEQFF.

The CDR3 DNA follows: TGTGCCAGCAGCCCCCGGGACCTGGGGACTAATGGCTACACCTTC. Encoded protein: CASSPRDLGTNGYTF. V is TRBV3-1 and J is TRBJ1-2, with a possible D match to TRBD1 (5 bases). The CDR3 extends over 15 amino acids. Germline V gene sequence: CDR1 LGHDT, CDR2 YNNKEL (reference sequence). V was clipped by 4 bases and J by 6 bases, with 18 bases between them.

The count of this clonotype is one. The chain carries TRBV19 and TRBJ1-6, with D tentatively TRBD1 (6 bases). There are 14 residues in the CDR3. Trimming removed 4 bases at V and 10 bases at J, with 14 bases between. CDR1 is LNHDA and CDR2 is SQIVND in the germline V gene (reference sequence). The CDR3 region has the DNA TGTGCCAGTAGTACCGCAGGGGAGCGGTCACCCCTCCACTTT. This translates into CASSTAGERSPLHF.

This clonotype was found a few times. V usage is TRBV7-3 and J usage is TRBJ2-4; tentatively, D is TRBD1 (5 bases). The CDR3 sequence is 13 residues long. The germline V and J ends were trimmed by 5 bases and 10 bases, with 15 bases remaining between them. CDR1 SGHTA and CDR2 FQGTGA come from the germline V gene. CDR3 nucleotides: TGTGCCAGCAGCCCCCACAGGAGCACTATTCAGTACTTC. Its protein product is CASSPHRSTIQYF. Filled out from reference TRBV7-3 and TRBJ2-4, the complete variable domain reads GAGVSQTPSNKVTEKGKYVELRCDPISGHTALYWYRQSLGQGPEFLIYFQGTGAADDSGLPNDRFFAVRPEGSVSTLKIQRTERGDSAVYLCASSPHRSTIQYFGAGTRLSVL.

The DNA of the CDR3 is TGTGCCAGCAGCTCCCGGGGGTCTAGCACAGATACGCAGTATTTT. Protein product: CASSSRGSSTDTQYF. The rearrangement joins TRBV6-2 or TRBV6-3 to TRBJ2-3, with a tentative D call TRBD2 (6 bases). CDR1 MNHEY and CDR2 SVGEGT come from the germline V gene. This CDR3 contains 15 residues. The V gene lost 6 bases and the J gene lost 0 bases, with 13 bases spanning the gap.

DNA of the CDR3: TGTGCCAGCAGCTCACCGGGACAGACAGGGGAGACCCAGTACTTC. Its protein product is CASSSPGQTGETQYF. The gene calls are TRBV5-6 and TRBJ2-5; 7 bases fit TRBD1. J lost 5 bases, V lost 3 bases, and 10 bases had no gene match. The CDR3 is made up of 15 amino acids. The V gene's germline CDR1 is SGHDT and CDR2 YYEEEE.

The chain has TRBV19 and TRBJ1-1; D is perhaps TRBD1 (6 bases). The CDR3 has 14 residues. Germline assignment: CDR1 LNHDA and CDR2 SQIVND (reference sequence). The ends were cut back, 1 base at V and 5 bases at J, with 11 bases in the middle. DNA of the CDR3: TGTGCCAGTAGTATAGCCCTACAGGGAACTGAAGCTTTCTTT. Translating it yields CASSIALQGTEAFF.

The sample holds many counts of this clonotype. The rearrangement links TRBV15 to TRBJ1-5; D is perhaps TRBD1 (6 bases). This CDR3 is built from 16 residues. Germline CDR1 is LNHNV and CDR2 is YYDKDF (reference sequence). V lost 9 bases and J lost 6, with 24 bases in between. In DNA, the CDR3 is TGTGCCACTTCTAACGGACGGGGGGCTCGCGGTCAGCCCCAGCATTTT. It encodes CATSNGRGARGQPQHF.

A few counts support this clonotype. The rearrangement joins TRBV20-1 to TRBJ2-1, with 8 bases matching TRBD2. The CDR3 spans 15 residues. Losses at the gene ends were 0 bases for V and 4 bases for J; bases not matched to a gene: 5. The V gene's germline CDR1 is DFQATT and CDR2 SNEGSKA (reference sequence). DNA for the CDR3: TGCAGTGCTAGAGATATACTAGCGGAGTACAATGAGCAGTTCTTC. Protein: CSARDILAEYNEQFF.

This clonotype was seen a handful of times. The chain joins TRBV13 to TRBJ1-2, with TRBD1 matching over 9 bases. The V gene's germline CDR1 is PRHDT and CDR2 FYEKMQ (reference sequence). This CDR3 contains 14 residues. The trim removed 5 bases at V and 8 bases at J, leaving 9 bases unmatched. Written as DNA, the CDR3 is TGTGCCAGCAGCCCCTCACAGGGGGCGGAAGGCTACACCTTC. Residues: CASSPSQGAEGYTF.

This clonotype was recorded only once. The chain couples TRBV5-6 to TRBJ1-2, with 8 nucleotides matching TRBD1. V shed 2 bases, J shed 6 bases, and the junction held 12 bases outside the gene matches. This CDR3 has 16 amino acids. Germline V gene lookup returns CDR1 SGHDT and CDR2 YYEEEE. In nucleotides, the CDR3 is TGTGCCAGCAGCTTCCGGCAAGGACAGGGTTGGCATGGCTACACCTTC. Its protein is CASSFRQGQGWHGYTF.

This clonotype was seen only a few times. The gene calls are TRBV4-1 and TRBJ2-7; D not resolved. Trimming left V 2 bases short and J 3 bases short, with 14 bases between. There are 15 residues in the CDR3. Germline CDR1 is MGHRA and CDR2 is YSYEKL. The CDR3 spells CASSQYLDSIYEQYF. The CDR3 nucleotides are TGCGCCAGCAGCCAATATCTCGACTCCATCTACGAGCAGTACTTC.

This clonotype was recorded a few times. The chain is built from TRBV28 and TRBJ2-2, with 10 bases identical to TRBD2. Per the germline V gene, CDR1 is MDHEN and CDR2 is SYDVKM. Unmatched junction bases numbered 6, after V lost 4 bases and J lost 7 bases. There are 15 residues in the CDR3. In DNA, the CDR3 is TGTGCCAGCAGTTCGAGCGGGAGGGCCTACGGGGAGCTGTTTTTT. Its translation: CASSSSGRAYGELFF.

This clonotype was picked up many times. The J gene is TRBJ2-7, the V gene TRBV10-2; a weak D match, TRBD2 (5 bases). Germline V lookup: CDR1 WSHSY, CDR2 SAAADI. V lost 2 bases and J 2 bases, leaving 10 bases between the germline ends. This CDR3 comprises 14 residues. The CDR3 nucleotides are TGCGCCAGCAGTGAGACTAGAGTTACCTACGAGCAGTACTTC. This sequence encodes CASSETRVTYEQYF.

In its sample, this clonotype was seen many times. The J gene is TRBJ2-3, the V gene TRBV2; a possible D gene is TRBD1 (6 bases). Germline CDR1 reads SNHLY; CDR2 reads FYNNEI. CDR3 length: 14 residues. The V and J ends lost 7 bases and 4 bases respectively, with 15 bases between them. CDR3: CASTWDTAADTQYF. The CDR3 DNA reads as TGTGCCAGCACCTGGGACACTGCAGCAGATACGCAGTATTTT.

At least ten counts were recorded for this clonotype. V usage is TRBV27 and J usage is TRBJ1-2, with 9 bases matching TRBD1. The germline V gene has CDR1 MNHEY and CDR2 SMNVEV (reference sequence). V shed 3 bases and J 3 bases; nucleotides not matched to a gene: 11. The CDR3 is 17 residues long. The chain's CDR3 is CASSFLNRGLEDYGYTF. The DNA of the CDR3 is TGTGCCAGCAGTTTCCTAAACAGGGGGCTGGAGGACTATGGCTACACCTTC.

The gene calls are TRBV13 and TRBJ2-7; TRBD2 aligns across 8 bases. V dropped 5 bases and J dropped 3; count of bases not matched to a gene: 9. The germline gives CDR1 PRHDT, CDR2 FYEKMQ (reference sequence). CDR3 length equals 15 residues. The CDR3 spells CASSPSGGAVYEQYF. In DNA, the CDR3 is TGTGCCAGCAGCCCCTCGGGGGGGGCGGTCTACGAGCAGTACTTC.

V is TRBV7-8 and J is TRBJ2-2, with TRBD2 identical over 7 bases. The germline V gene has CDR1 SGHVS and CDR2 FQNEAQ. The trim removed 4 bases at V and 7 bases at J, leaving 12 bases unmatched. The CDR3 is 16 residues long. This CDR3 is CASSYRGRESGGELFF. DNA for the CDR3: TGTGCCAGCAGCTACAGAGGGCGGGAGTCCGGCGGGGAGCTGTTTTTT.